This TCR beta chain was recorded in a study of shared clonotypes between healthy human individuals. Study-wide background: Contributing individuals were two females and three males aged 18 to 49. Each donor's CD4 naive and CD4 memory cells filled three plates apiece, CD8 naive two, and CD8 memory one.

In its sample, this clone was seen a few times. The CDR3 totals 14 residues. With 4 bases removed from V and 4 bases from J, the gap between germline ends came to 12 bases. Germline values: CDR1 SGHNT, CDR2 YYREEE (reference sequence). The authors loaded roughly 180 ng DNA, 27,000 or so T cell genomes, into sorted-subset replicate PCRs. Assay: immunoSEQ multiplex PCR; the TCRdb copy retains only in-frame clones and omits some. Of millions of clones in the sample, 90% to 95% were seen once. The TCR was taken from a man between 18 and 35 years old in good health. The sample taken for sequencing was naive CD4+ T cells sorted from blood. This sample's subset: CD45RA+ positively selected. The chain uses TRBV5-4 and TRBJ2-1; D possibly corresponds to TRBD2 (6 bases). For the CDR3, the DNA is TGTGCCAGCAGCCGGGGACTCTTATACAATGAGCAGTTCTTC. This sequence encodes CASSRGLLYNEQFF. The full variable domain, in which reference TRBV5-4 and TRBJ2-1 provide the parts outside the CDR3, is ETGVTQSPTHLIKTRGQQVTLRCSSQSGHNTVSWYQQALGQGPQFIFQYYREEENGRGNFPPRFSGLQFPNYSSELNVNALELDDSALYLCASSRGLLYNEQFFGPGTRLTVL.